This record looks at one T cell receptor beta chain sequence and its context. TCRdb re-called the 5' RACE reads and catalogs CDR3 proteins one per entry, DNA excluded. This repertoire comprises 200,000 to 300,000 distinct CDR3 sequences; its ten largest clones make up 0.3% to 0.45%. This entry comes from a study of T cells expressing NK-cell markers. Looking at the study overall: HCMV seropositivity marked seven of the eight sequenced donors; one was seronegative.

What was sequenced was blood T cells: a sorted CD56 or NKG2C T cell subset, CD4+ or CD8+ T cells, or bulk PBMC T cells (not recorded which). The TCR comes from a man between 18 and 29 years old in good health.

The CDR3 is CASRRRDGDQPQHF. The V and J genes are TRBV6-1 and TRBJ1-5; TCRdb lists TRBD1, though no DNA is available to test this call. In germline, CDR1 is MNHNS, CDR2 SASEGT. The CDR3 consists of 14 residues.